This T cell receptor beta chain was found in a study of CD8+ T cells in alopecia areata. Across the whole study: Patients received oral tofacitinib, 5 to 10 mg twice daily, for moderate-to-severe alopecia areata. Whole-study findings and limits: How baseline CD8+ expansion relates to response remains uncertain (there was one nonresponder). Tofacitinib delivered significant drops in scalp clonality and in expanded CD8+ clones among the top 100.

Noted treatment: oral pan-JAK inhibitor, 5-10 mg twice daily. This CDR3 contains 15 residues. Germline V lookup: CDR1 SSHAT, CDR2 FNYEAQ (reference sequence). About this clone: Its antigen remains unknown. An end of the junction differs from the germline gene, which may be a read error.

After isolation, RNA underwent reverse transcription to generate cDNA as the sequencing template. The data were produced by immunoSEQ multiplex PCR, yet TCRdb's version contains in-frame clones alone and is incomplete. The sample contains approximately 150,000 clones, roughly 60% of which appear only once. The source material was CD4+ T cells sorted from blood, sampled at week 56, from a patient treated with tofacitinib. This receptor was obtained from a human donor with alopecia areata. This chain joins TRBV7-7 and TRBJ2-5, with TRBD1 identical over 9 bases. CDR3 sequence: CASSLSGQGSVTQYF. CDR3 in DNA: TGTGCTAGCAGCTTATCGGGACAGGGCAGCGTGACCCAGTACTTC.